Below, 20 T cell receptor beta chains from the same sample are listed, as sequenced in a study of blood T cell repertoires in COVID-19. Clones were read by immunoSEQ multiplex PCR, and TCRdb kept only the in-frame ones, dropping some. This sample yields 300,000 to 400,000 clones, of which around 80% are seen a single time; around 3% belongs to the top ten. Specimen: peripheral blood. These receptors all come from a man aged 30 to 45 with active or convalescent COVID-19.

The sample holds a few counts of this clone. The chain employs TRBV4-3 and TRBJ1-3; the D is unclear. The CDR3 loop spans 16 amino acids. V was cut by 0 bases and J by 0 bases, with 9 bases left in between. Per germline, CDR1 LGHNA and CDR2 YSLEER. CDR3 DNA sequence: TGCGCCAGCAGCCAAGACACCGGGGTCTCTGGAAACACCATATATTTT. Its protein is CASSQDTGVSGNTIYF.

With regard to this clone: Mismatch with germline at one junction end may stem from a read error. V usage is TRBV11-3 and J usage is TRBJ2-7; 7 bases agree with TRBD1. The CDR3 consists of 11 residues. Germline CDR1 SGHNT, CDR2 YENEEA. In DNA form, the CDR3 reads TGTGCCAGCAGCTTAGGTGACAGGGTACTGTTC. Translating gives CASSLGDRVLF.

V and J are TRBV6-5 and TRBJ2-7; maybe TRBD2 (5 bases). Germline V gene data show CDR1 as MNHEY and CDR2 as SVGAGI. V gave up 8 bases and J gave up 2 bases, with 13 bases separating them. The CDR3 extends over 13 amino acids. CDR3 sequence: CASARELPYEQYF. CDR3 sequence (DNA): TGTGCCAGCGCGAGGGAGTTACCCTACGAGCAGTACTTC.

CDR3 amino acids: CAAGQVAYEQYF. The CDR3 nucleotides read TGTGCCGCCGGACAGGTGGCCTACGAGCAGTACTTC. The chain employs TRBV30 and TRBJ2-7, with 7 positions matching TRBD1. V lost 8 bases to trimming and J lost 2 bases; unmatched junction nucleotides: 6. CDR3 length equals 12 residues. The V gene's germline CDR1 is GTSNPN and CDR2 SVGIG (reference sequence).

The CDR3 loop is CASRLIRGVRETQYF. CDR3 in DNA: TGTGCCAGCAGGTTGATCAGGGGAGTACGGGAGACCCAGTACTTC. The chain employs TRBV5-7 and TRBJ2-5; weak D call: TRBD1 (6 bases). TRBV5-7 is assigned to the ORF class and has an uncertain function. This CDR3 has 15 residues. V lost 5 bases and J lost 5, with 19 bases in between.

This clone came up once. V and J are TRBV7-3 and TRBJ2-3; TRBD2 matches at 8 bases. This CDR3 comprises 18 residues. With V trimmed by 4 bases and J by 2 bases, 14 bases remained unmatched. Per germline, CDR1 SGHTA and CDR2 FQGTGA. The CDR3 DNA sequence: TGTGCCAGCAGCTCCCCCCCTGGGGAGCGGGGGTTCACAGATACGCAGTATTTT. This sequence encodes CASSSPPGERGFTDTQYF.

This clone was recorded a few times. The chain has TRBV9 and TRBJ1-1; D unclear. There are 14 residues in the CDR3. Germline loops: CDR1 SGDLS, CDR2 YYNGEE. The germline V and J ends were trimmed by 3 bases and 0 bases, with 9 bases remaining between them. This chain's CDR3 is CASSGGRVNTEAFF. CDR3 DNA: TGTGCCAGCAGCGGTGGGCGCGTGAACACTGAAGCTTTCTTT.

The table lists this clone with a count of one. DNA for the CDR3: TGCGCCAGCAGCCTCGGGACTCCAGATACGCAGTATTTT. Encoded protein: CASSLGTPDTQYF. The chain couples TRBV5-1 to TRBJ2-3, with TRBD2 as a possible D gene (6 bases). Germline CDR1 is SGHRS and CDR2 is YFSETQ. CDR3 size: 13 residues. Trimming removed 4 bases at V and 4 bases at J, with 10 bases between.

The V call is TRBV24-1, the J call TRBJ2-1, with 13 bases identical to TRBD2. J was trimmed by 9 bases and V by 7 bases; bases with no gene match: 5. CDR3 length: 14 amino acids. Germline CDR1 is KGHDR and CDR2 is SFDVKD. The CDR3: CATRGLAGASEQFF. CDR3 in DNA: TGTGCCACCAGAGGACTAGCGGGAGCGAGTGAGCAGTTCTTC.

This clone showed up just once. The V call is TRBV5-1, the J call TRBJ2-2; weak D call: TRBD2 (5 bases). V dropped 6 bases and J dropped 1 base, with 10 bases sitting between them. The CDR3 spans 14 residues. CDR1 and CDR2 from the germline V gene are SGHRS and YFSETQ. The CDR3 protein is CASTTRVNTGELFF. The DNA of the CDR3 is TGCGCCAGCACTACGAGGGTGAACACCGGGGAGCTGTTTTTT.

The chain employs TRBV30 and TRBJ2-1; 8 bases line up with TRBD1. The junction had 3 bases not matched to a gene; V was cut back by 8 bases and J by 0 bases. Per germline, CDR1 GTSNPN and CDR2 SVGIG (reference sequence). The CDR3 spans 13 residues. CDR3 region: CAQDRGSYNEQFF. DNA of the CDR3: TGTGCCCAAGACAGGGGCTCCTACAATGAGCAGTTCTTC.

J is TRBJ2-1 and V is TRBV24-1; D gene uncertain. V was pared by 3 bases and J by 7 bases, with 9 bases between. There are 13 residues in the CDR3. The germline V gene has CDR1 KGHDR and CDR2 SFDVKD. The CDR3 is CATSDTLRNEQFF. Written as DNA, the CDR3 is TGTGCCACCAGTGATACCCTCCGGAATGAGCAGTTCTTC.

The rearrangement uses TRBV5-1 and TRBJ1-2; tentatively, D is TRBD1 (5 bases). Trimming took off 4 bases at V and 2 bases at J, with 9 bases between the two ends. Germline-derived CDR1 and CDR2 are SGHRS and YFSETQ. CDR3 length: 13 residues. The CDR3 DNA follows: TGCGCCAGCAGCCCCGGGGGAAACTATGGCTACACCTTC. This translates into CASSPGGNYGYTF.

This clone was found a few times. This rearrangement joins TRBV24-1 to TRBJ2-7, with 7 bases matching TRBD1. This CDR3 is 13 amino acids long. J gave up 1 base and V 10 bases, and 6 bases lay outside the gene matches. The germline CDR1 and CDR2 sequences are KGHDR and SFDVKD. The DNA of the CDR3 is TGTGCCACGGCCGGGACAGAGTCCTACGAGCAGTACTTC. Translated: CATAGTESYEQYF.

A single count supports this clone. CDR3 sequence: CASSGPLGGAAKNIQYF. In nucleotides, the CDR3 is TGTGCCAGCAGTGGGCCCCTAGGCGGCGCTGCCAAAAACATTCAGTACTTC. This chain uses TRBV6-1 with TRBJ2-4, with D hard to call. The germline V and J ends were trimmed by 4 bases and 1 base, with 17 bases remaining between them. Germline V lookup: CDR1 MNHNS, CDR2 SASEGT. The CDR3 loop spans 17 amino acids.

The V call is TRBV6-5, the J call TRBJ2-3, with TRBD2 matching over 10 bases. The CDR3 has 15 amino acids. Germline CDR1 and CDR2: MNHEY and SVGAGI. The junction had 4 bases not matched to a gene; V was cut back by 5 bases and J by 2 bases. DNA of the CDR3: TGTGCCAGCAGTAAACTAGCGGGGCCCACAGATACGCAGTATTTT. Translating it yields CASSKLAGPTDTQYF.

The chain uses TRBV29-1 and TRBJ2-5; tentatively, D is TRBD1 (5 bases). The germline CDR1 and CDR2 sequences are SQVTM and ANQGSEA. The CDR3 consists of 13 residues. V was shortened by 6 bases and J by 5 bases, with 16 bases between the two germline ends. The DNA for the CDR3 is TGCAGCGTGCCCCTGGGGCGAAGGGAGACCCAGTACTTC. It specifies CSVPLGRRETQYF.

The V call is TRBV27, the J call TRBJ2-2, with 12 bases fitting TRBD2. The germline CDR1 and CDR2 sequences are MNHEY and SMNVEV (reference sequence). CDR3 length: 16 residues. Trimming cost V 8 bases and J 3 bases; bases outside gene matches: 7. CDR3 sequence reads: CASGGLAGSDTGELFF. CDR3 sequence (DNA): TGTGCCAGCGGCGGACTAGCGGGATCGGACACCGGGGAGCTGTTTTTT.

V usage is TRBV30 and J usage is TRBJ2-1; the D is unclear. The V gene's germline CDR1 is GTSNPN and CDR2 SVGIG (reference sequence). This CDR3 has 13 amino acids. With 4 bases removed from V and 0 bases from J, the gap between germline ends came to 7 bases. The CDR3 region is CAWNPSSYNEQFF. The CDR3 bases are TGTGCCTGGAACCCTAGCTCCTACAATGAGCAGTTCTTC.

V is TRBV14 and J is TRBJ2-7; D might be TRBD2 (6 bases). Looked up from germline, CDR1 is SGHDN and CDR2 is FVKESK. The CDR3 is made up of 13 amino acids. Trimming stripped 4 bases from V and 9 bases from J, with 16 bases between. The CDR3 nucleotides are TGTGCCAGCAGCCCTATTGACGGGCGGGGGCAGTACTTC. It is translated as CASSPIDGRGQYF.